Below are 14 T cell receptor beta chains sequenced from a single sample in a study of T cells in Graves' hyperthyroidism and ophthalmopathy. RNA transcripts served as the template for amplifying TCR beta CDR3 regions. Primed by the HTBI set, a first-round RT-PCR was run on the TCR CDR3. TCRdb recomputed calls from the multiplex PCR reads with MiXCR, one row per CDR3 protein. The sample includes about 680,000 distinct CDR3 sequences, around 40% of them seen just once. Sequencing used blood. The receptors stem from a woman in her thirties or forties with Graves' hyperthyroidism.

This clonotype was detected only a few times. The V gene is TRBV5-1, the J gene TRBJ2-7, with TRBD1 identical over 8 bases. The V and J ends lost 2 bases and 2 bases, in that order; junction bases with no gene match: 12. Germline V gene lookup returns CDR1 SGHRS and CDR2 YFSETQ. This CDR3 has 17 residues. The CDR3 is CASSFVGQDMYTYEQYF. The CDR3 DNA is TGCGCCAGCAGCTTCGTGGGACAGGATATGTATACCTACGAGCAGTACTTC. The full variable domain, rest sourced from reference TRBV5-1 and TRBJ2-7, is KAGVTQTPRYLIKTRGQQVTLSCSPISGHRSVSWYQQTPGQGLQFLFEYFSETQRNKGNFPGRFSGRQFSNSRSEMNVSTLELGDSALYLCASSFVGQDMYTYEQYFGPGTRLTVT.

The V gene is TRBV5-4, the J gene TRBJ1-2; TRBD1 matches 8 bases. With V trimmed by 4 bases and J by 7 bases, 9 bases remained unmatched. The germline gives CDR1 SGHNT, CDR2 YYREEE (reference sequence). CDR3 length: 14 amino acids. CDR3 sequence (DNA): TGTGCCAGCAGCAGACTGGGACAGGTTGCTGGCTACACCTTC. This codes for CASSRLGQVAGYTF.

A few counts support this clonotype. This sequence joins TRBV7-2 and TRBJ2-5; D not resolved. This CDR3 region has 15 residues. Trimming left V 3 bases short and J 5 bases short, with 16 bases between. Germline loops: CDR1 SGHTA, CDR2 FQGNSA. As DNA, the CDR3 is TGTGCCAGCAGCTTCTCCGCCGCCACTCGGGAGACCCAGTACTTC. Amino acids: CASSFSAATRETQYF.

The V gene is TRBV6-1, the J gene TRBJ1-1; D is unresolved. V lost 6 bases and J lost 11, with 25 bases in between. This CDR3 comprises 15 residues. CDR1 is MNHNS and CDR2 is SASEGT in the germline V gene. The CDR3 sequence: CASSPPDGTRPGAFF. DNA for the CDR3: TGTGCCAGCAGCCCGCCCGACGGCACCAGACCCGGGGCTTTCTTT.

With respect to this clonotype: This may be a read error: a much more frequent sequence differs by one nucleotide. The chain employs TRBV20-1 and TRBJ1-5; D is uncertain. CDR1 and CDR2 (germline): DFQATT, SNEGSKA (reference sequence). This CDR3 is built from 17 residues. The CDR3 DNA reads as TGCAGTGCTCCCTTGGGTGGCAGGCATAATAGCGATCAGCCCCAGCATTTT. Amino acids: CSAPLGGRHNSDQPQHF.

At least ten counts were recorded for this clonotype. The CDR3 loop reads CASSLEGAKQYF. DNA for the CDR3: TGTGCCAGCAGCTTAGAAGGGGCTAAGCAGTACTTC. The chain links TRBV7-6 to TRBJ2-7; D is perhaps TRBD1 (5 bases). The V gene lost 1 base and the J gene lost 8 bases, with 9 bases spanning the gap. The CDR3 sequence is 12 residues long. Germline assignment: CDR1 SGHVS and CDR2 FNYEAQ.

This clonotype was recorded many times. The chain couples TRBV7-3 to TRBJ2-7; TRBD2 matches at 9 bases. CDR1 and CDR2 (germline): SGHTA, FQGTGA. This CDR3 spans 14 amino acids. J gave up 5 bases and V 1 base, and 3 bases lay outside the gene matches. The DNA of the CDR3 is TGTGCCAGCAGCTTAAGTAGCGGGGGCCACGAGCAGTACTTC. It translates to CASSLSSGGHEQYF.

The genes are TRBV30 and TRBJ1-2; 7 nucleotides agree with TRBD1. CDR1 GTSNPN and CDR2 SVGIG come from the germline V gene (reference sequence). Unmatched junction bases numbered 4, after V lost 0 bases and J lost 0 bases. The CDR3 runs to 15 residues. DNA for the CDR3: TGTGCCTGGAGTGTAGGGGGGACAGCTAACTATGGCTACACCTTC. This gives the protein CAWSVGGTANYGYTF.

Regarding this clonotype: A single base separates this from a much larger clone, so it may be a read error. Here the CDR3 omits its conserved ending phenylalanine or tryptophan, so a read error is the likely source. This chain links TRBV7-6 with TRBJ2-7; D remains unclear. CDR1 is SGHVS and CDR2 is FNYEAQ in the germline V gene. The V end lost 2 bases, the J end lost 6 bases, and 5 bases lay between the germline ends. The CDR3 is 11 amino acids. In DNA, the CDR3 is TGTGCCAGCAGCTTATTCTCCGAGCAGTACCTC. As protein: CASSLFSEQYL.

There are a few counts of this clonotype. The chain carries TRBV7-2 and TRBJ2-7; the D gene is possibly TRBD2 (5 bases). This CDR3 has 14 amino acids. Germline CDR1 SGHTA, CDR2 FQGNSA. V was clipped by 5 bases and J by 4 bases, with 15 bases between them. The CDR3 nucleotides read TGTGCCAGCAGCCGGAGTGAGGGATTTTACGAGCAGTACTTC. This codes for CASSRSEGFYEQYF.

The chain links TRBV3-1 to TRBJ2-2; maybe TRBD2 (5 bases). The length of the CDR3 is 15 residues. V lost 1 base to trimming and J lost 5 bases, with 11 bases between them. Germline CDR1 reads LGHDT; CDR2 reads YNNKEL (reference sequence). CDR3 region: CASSQGGSGTGELFF. The CDR3 DNA follows: TGTGCCAGCAGCCAAGGAGGCTCGGGGACCGGGGAGCTGTTTTTT. The whole variable domain, filled in from reference TRBV3-1 and TRBJ2-2, reads DTAVSQTPKYLVTQMGNDKSIKCEQNLGHDTMYWYKQDSKKFLKIMFSYNNKELIINETVPNRFSPKSPDKAHLNLHINSLELGDSAVYFCASSQGGSGTGELFFGEGSRLTVL.

The chain combines TRBV29-1 with TRBJ2-1; 12 bases map to TRBD2. Germline assignment: CDR1 SQVTM and CDR2 ANQGSEA. CDR3 length: 13 residues. V lost 8 bases to trimming and J lost 7 bases; unmatched junction nucleotides: 6. CDR3 residues: CSPTSGGWNEQFF. CDR3 nucleotide sequence: TGCAGCCCAACTAGCGGGGGGTGGAATGAGCAGTTCTTC.

The chain employs TRBV10-3 and TRBJ1-5, with 10 bases identical to TRBD1. V dropped 9 bases and J dropped 4; count of bases not matched to a gene: 6. CDR3 length equals 14 residues. The V gene's germline CDR1 is ENHRY and CDR2 SYGVKD. DNA of the CDR3: TGTGCCATTCAACCGGGACAGGGGAATCAGCCCCAGCATTTT. This translates into CAIQPGQGNQPQHF.

This clonotype occurred many times. The chain recombines TRBV24-1 with TRBJ2-2; D unresolved. Germline loops: CDR1 KGHDR, CDR2 SFDVKD. The V end was cut by 1 base, the J end by 7 bases, with 15 bases between. This CDR3 region has 16 residues. The CDR3 sequence: CATSDFGLLGSGELFF. CDR3 nucleotide sequence: TGTGCCACCAGTGATTTTGGTTTATTGGGTAGCGGGGAGCTGTTTTTT.